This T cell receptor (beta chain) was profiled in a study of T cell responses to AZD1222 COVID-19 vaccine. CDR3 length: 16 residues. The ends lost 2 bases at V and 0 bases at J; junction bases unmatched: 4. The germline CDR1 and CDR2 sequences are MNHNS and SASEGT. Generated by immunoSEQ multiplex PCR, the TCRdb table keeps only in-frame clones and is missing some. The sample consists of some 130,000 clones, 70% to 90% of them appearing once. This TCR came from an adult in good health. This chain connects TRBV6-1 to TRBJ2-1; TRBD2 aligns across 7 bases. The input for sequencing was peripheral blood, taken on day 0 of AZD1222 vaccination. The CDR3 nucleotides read TGTGCCAGCAGTGAACCCCGCGGGAGCTCCTACAATGAGCAGTTCTTC. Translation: CASSEPRGSSYNEQFF.